Listed here are 4 T cell receptor beta chains from one sample, sequenced in a study of identical twins. TCRdb reprocessed the 5' RACE reads with MiXCR, giving one entry per CDR3 protein. Here the sample spans fewer than 900,000 distinct CDR3 sequences, 15% to 20% being singletons. These data are also associated with another study on T cells expressing NK-cell markers.

The sequenced material came from PBMCs. The origin of the receptors is a woman aged 18-29 years in good health.

This clonotype occurred a few times. The chain couples TRBV20-1 to TRBJ1-1; D perhaps matches TRBD1 (6 bases). The V gene's germline CDR1 is DFQATT and CDR2 SNEGSKA (reference sequence). The CDR3 extends over 12 amino acids. Deletions cut 6 bases from V and 10 bases from J, with 18 bases between. The DNA of the CDR3 is TGCAGTGCGCCGAACAGGGATTTTGCAGCTTTCTTT. It is translated as CSAPNRDFAAFF.

This clonotype occurred a few times. Here the CDR3 DNA reads TGTGCCAGCAGCCCCGAAGTGACTCAGCCCCAGCATTTT. Protein sequence: CASSPEVTQPQHF. The chain combines TRBV7-2 with TRBJ1-5; D call uncertain. The V and J ends lost 5 bases and 6 bases respectively, with 11 bases between them. The CDR3 totals 13 residues. Germline CDR1 SGHTA, CDR2 FQGNSA.

The V call is TRBV25-1, the J call TRBJ2-6, with D hard to call. The CDR3 is made up of 13 amino acids. Germline V gene lookup returns CDR1 MGHDK and CDR2 SYGVNS. V was trimmed by 7 bases and J by 3 bases, leaving 7 bases between them. In DNA, the CDR3 is TGTGCCAGCATTAGGAATGGGGCCAACGTCCTGACTTTC. Its translation is CASIRNGANVLTF.

There are many counts of this clonotype. V usage is TRBV12-3 or TRBV12-4 and J usage is TRBJ1-1, with D hard to call. V was clipped by 1 base and J by 3 bases, with 6 bases between them. The length of the CDR3 is 13 residues. The CDR3, as DNA: TGTGCCAGCAGTTTAGGGCCGTACACTGAAGCTTTCTTT. It translates to CASSLGPYTEAFF.